This entry describes one TCR beta chain. Its antigen is as yet unknown. This entry is derived from a study of T cell responses to AZD1222 COVID-19 vaccine. In the study overall: Researchers grouped second doses given at about 4 or about 12 weeks into one pool.

Generated by immunoSEQ multiplex PCR, the TCRdb table keeps only in-frame clones and is missing some. The sample lists 150,000 to 200,000 clones, 85% to 95% occurring once. The study's findings and limits: Donors were chiefly white British, with a greater number of females, and clonal diversity was perhaps underestimated.

The CDR3 has 17 amino acids. CDR1 is MGHRA, CDR2 YSYEKL, per germline. V gave up 3 bases and J gave up 5 bases, with 22 bases separating them. The rearrangement uses TRBV4-1 and TRBJ1-2; no definite D call. The sample here was peripheral blood, taken on day 0 of AZD1222 vaccination. This TCR came from an adult in good health. This CDR3 is CASSHDPRARETYGYTF. The CDR3 nucleotides are TGCGCCAGCAGCCATGATCCTCGAGCTCGGGAGACATATGGCTACACCTTC.